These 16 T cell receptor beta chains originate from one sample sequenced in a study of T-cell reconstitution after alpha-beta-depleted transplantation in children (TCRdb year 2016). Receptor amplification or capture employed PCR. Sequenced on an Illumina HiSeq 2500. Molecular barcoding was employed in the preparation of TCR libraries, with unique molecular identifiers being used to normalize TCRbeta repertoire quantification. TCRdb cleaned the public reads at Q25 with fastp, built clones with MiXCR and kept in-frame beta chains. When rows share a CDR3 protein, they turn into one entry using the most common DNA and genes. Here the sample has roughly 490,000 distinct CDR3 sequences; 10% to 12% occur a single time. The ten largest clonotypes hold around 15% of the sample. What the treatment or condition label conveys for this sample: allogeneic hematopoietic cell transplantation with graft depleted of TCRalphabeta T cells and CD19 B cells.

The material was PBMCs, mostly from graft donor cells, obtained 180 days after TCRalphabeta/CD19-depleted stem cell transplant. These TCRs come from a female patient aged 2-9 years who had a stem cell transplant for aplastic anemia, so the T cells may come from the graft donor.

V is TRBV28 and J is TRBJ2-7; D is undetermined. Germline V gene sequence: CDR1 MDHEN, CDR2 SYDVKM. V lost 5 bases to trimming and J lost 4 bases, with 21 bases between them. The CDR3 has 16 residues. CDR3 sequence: CASSPSPGRTAYEQYV. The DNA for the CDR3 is TGTGCCAGCAGTCCTTCCCCGGGCAGGACGGCTTACGAGCAGTACGTC.

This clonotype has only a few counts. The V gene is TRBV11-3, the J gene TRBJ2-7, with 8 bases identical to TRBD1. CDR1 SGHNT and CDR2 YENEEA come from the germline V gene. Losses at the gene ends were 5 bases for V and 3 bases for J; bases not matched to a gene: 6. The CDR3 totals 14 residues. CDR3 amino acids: CASSVQGESYEQYV. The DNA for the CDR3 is TGTGCCAGCAGCGTACAGGGGGAAAGCTACGAGCAGTACGTC.

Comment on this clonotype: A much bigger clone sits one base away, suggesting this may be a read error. Written as DNA, the CDR3 is TGTGCCGGCAGCCGGGACAGGGGTTATGGCTACACCTTC. Amino acid sequence: CAGSRDRGYGYTF. V and J are TRBV6-1 and TRBJ1-2; 10 bases map to TRBD1. The CDR3 covers 13 residues. CDR1 and CDR2 from the germline V gene are MNHNS and SASEGT.

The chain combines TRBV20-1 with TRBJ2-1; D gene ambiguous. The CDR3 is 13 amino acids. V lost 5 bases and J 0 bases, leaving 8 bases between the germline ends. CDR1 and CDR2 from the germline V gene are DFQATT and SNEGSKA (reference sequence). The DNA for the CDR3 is TGCAGTGCTTACCGTGACTCCTACAATGAGCAGTTCTTC. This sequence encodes CSAYRDSYNEQFF.

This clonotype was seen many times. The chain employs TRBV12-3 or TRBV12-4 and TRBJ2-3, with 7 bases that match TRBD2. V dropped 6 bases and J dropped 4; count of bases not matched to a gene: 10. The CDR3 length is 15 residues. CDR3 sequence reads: CASSPGEGVPDTQYF. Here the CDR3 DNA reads TGTGCCAGCAGCCCGGGGGAGGGAGTCCCAGATACGCAGTATTTT.

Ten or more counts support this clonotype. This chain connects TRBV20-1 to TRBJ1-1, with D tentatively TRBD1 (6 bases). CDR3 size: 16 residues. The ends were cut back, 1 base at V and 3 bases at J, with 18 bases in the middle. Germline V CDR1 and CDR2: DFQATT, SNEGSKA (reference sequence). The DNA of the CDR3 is TGCAGTGCTAGAGTGTTTATTAGGGGGTGGGACACTGAAGCTTTCTTT. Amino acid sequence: CSARVFIRGWDTEAFF.

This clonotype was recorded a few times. The CDR3 loop is CATSDSGTPNQPQHF. CDR3 bases: TGTGCCACCAGTGATTCCGGGACACCTAATCAGCCCCAGCATTTT. The V gene is TRBV24-1, the J gene TRBJ1-5, with a weak D call TRBD1 (6 bases). The length of the CDR3 is 15 residues. CDR1 and CDR2 from the germline V gene are KGHDR and SFDVKD. Trimming cost V 2 bases and J 4 bases, with 11 bases left between them.

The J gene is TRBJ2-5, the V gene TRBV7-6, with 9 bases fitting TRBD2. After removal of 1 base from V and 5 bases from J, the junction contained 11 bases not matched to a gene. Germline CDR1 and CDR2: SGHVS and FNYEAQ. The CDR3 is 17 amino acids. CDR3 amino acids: CASSLVGLAGSTETQYF. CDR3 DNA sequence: TGTGCCAGCAGCTTAGTAGGGCTAGCGGGAAGCACGGAGACCCAGTACTTC.

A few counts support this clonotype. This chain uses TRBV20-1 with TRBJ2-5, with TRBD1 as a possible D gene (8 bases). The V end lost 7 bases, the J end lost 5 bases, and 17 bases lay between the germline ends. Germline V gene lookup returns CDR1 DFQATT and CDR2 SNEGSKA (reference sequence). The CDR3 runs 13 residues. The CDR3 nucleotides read TGCAGTGTTCCGGACAGGGAGGGGGAGACCCAGTACTTC. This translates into CSVPDREGETQYF.

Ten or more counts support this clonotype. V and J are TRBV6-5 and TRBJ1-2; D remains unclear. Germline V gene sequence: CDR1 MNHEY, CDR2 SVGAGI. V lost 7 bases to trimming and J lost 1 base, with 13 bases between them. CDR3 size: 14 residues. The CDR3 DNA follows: TGTGCCAGCATCCTTGGGGAGGGTAACTATGGCTACACCTTC. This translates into CASILGEGNYGYTF.

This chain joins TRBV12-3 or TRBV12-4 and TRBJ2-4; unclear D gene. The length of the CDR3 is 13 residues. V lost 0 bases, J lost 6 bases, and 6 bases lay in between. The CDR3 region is CASSLAVGNIQYF. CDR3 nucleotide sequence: TGTGCCAGCAGTTTAGCTGTTGGAAACATTCAGTACTTC.

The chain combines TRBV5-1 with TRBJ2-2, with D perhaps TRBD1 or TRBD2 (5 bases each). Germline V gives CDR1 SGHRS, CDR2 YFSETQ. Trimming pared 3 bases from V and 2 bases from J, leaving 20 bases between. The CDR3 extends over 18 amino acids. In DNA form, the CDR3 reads TGCGCCAGCAGCTACCGGGGCCTTTCACAGCCAAACACCGGGGAGCTGTTTTTT. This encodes CASSYRGLSQPNTGELFF. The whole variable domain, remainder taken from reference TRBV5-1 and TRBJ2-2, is KAGVTQTPRYLIKTRGQQVTLSCSPISGHRSVSWYQQTPGQGLQFLFEYFSETQRNKGNFPGRFSGRQFSNSRSEMNVSTLELGDSALYLCASSYRGLSQPNTGELFFGEGSRLTVL.

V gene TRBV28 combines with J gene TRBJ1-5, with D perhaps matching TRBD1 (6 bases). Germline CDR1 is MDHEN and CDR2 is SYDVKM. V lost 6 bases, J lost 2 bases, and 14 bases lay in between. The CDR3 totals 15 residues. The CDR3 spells CASRYRVYRNQPQHF. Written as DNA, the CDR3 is TGTGCCAGCAGGTACAGGGTTTATCGCAATCAGCCCCAGCATTTT.

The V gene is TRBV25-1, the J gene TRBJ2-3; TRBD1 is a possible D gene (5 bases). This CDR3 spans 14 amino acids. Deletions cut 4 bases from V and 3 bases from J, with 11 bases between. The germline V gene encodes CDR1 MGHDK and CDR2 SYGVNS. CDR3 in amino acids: CASSAHRRTDTQYF. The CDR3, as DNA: TGTGCCAGCAGTGCGCACAGGCGGACAGATACGCAGTATTTT.

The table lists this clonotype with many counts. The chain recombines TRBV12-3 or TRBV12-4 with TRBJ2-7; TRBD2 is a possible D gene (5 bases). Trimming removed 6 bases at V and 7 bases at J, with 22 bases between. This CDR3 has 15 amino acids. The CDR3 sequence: CASSPLRVRSQEQYF. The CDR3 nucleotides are TGTGCCAGCAGCCCCCTGAGGGTCCGGTCTCAAGAGCAGTACTTC.

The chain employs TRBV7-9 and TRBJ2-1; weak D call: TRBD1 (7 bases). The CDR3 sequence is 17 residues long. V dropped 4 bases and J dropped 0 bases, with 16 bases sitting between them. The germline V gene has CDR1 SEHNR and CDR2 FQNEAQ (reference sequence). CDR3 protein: CASSWVLEGASYNEQFF. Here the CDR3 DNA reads TGTGCCAGCAGCTGGGTCTTGGAGGGGGCCTCCTACAATGAGCAGTTCTTC.